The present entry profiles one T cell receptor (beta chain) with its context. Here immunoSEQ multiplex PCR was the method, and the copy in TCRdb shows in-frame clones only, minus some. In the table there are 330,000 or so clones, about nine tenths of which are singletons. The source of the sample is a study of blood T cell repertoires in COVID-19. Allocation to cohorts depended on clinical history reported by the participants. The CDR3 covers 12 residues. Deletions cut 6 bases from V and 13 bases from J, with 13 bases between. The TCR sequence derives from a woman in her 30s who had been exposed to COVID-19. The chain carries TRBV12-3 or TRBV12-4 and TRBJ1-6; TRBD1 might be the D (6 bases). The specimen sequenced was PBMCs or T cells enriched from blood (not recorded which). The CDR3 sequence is CASSPGVGPLHF. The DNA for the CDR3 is TGTGCCAGCAGCCCAGGGGTCGGGCCCCTCCACTTT.